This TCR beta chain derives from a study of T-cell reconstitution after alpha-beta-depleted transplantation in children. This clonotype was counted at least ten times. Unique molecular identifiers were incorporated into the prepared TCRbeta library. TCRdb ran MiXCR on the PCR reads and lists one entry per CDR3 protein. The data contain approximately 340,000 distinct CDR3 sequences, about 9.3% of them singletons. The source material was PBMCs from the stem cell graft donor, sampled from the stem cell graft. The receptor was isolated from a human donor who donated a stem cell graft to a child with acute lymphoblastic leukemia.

The CDR3 loop is CASKDPNYEQYF. For the CDR3, the DNA is TGTGCCAGCAAAGATCCTAACTACGAGCAGTACTTC. The V and J genes are TRBV7-2 and TRBJ2-7; D unclear. CDR3 length equals 12 residues. V was shortened by 7 bases and J by 3 bases, with 10 bases between the two germline ends. Germline V gives CDR1 SGHTA, CDR2 FQGNSA.